This record looks at one TCR beta chain sequence and its context. Its target is not known. Unique molecular identifiers tagged the TCR beta cDNA libraries. T cells numbering about 1 to 11 million yielded around 500,000 cDNA molecules. TCRdb reanalysed the PCR reads using MiXCR and keeps one entry per CDR3 protein. The profile shows about 620,000 distinct CDR3 sequences, around 40% of them singletons. The sample is drawn from a study of post-analysis software for immune sequencing data. At the level of the study: The cohort encompassed relapsing-remitting, secondary progressive and progressive-relapsing multiple sclerosis disease courses. Study-wide results and caveats: Same-batch preparations were strongly co-clustered by F measure. Multiple sclerosis patients had significantly lower normalized Chao1 diversity than controls. In patients, TRBV5-6, TRBV5-1 and TRBV20-1 belonged to roughly five TRBV segments found more frequently than in controls.

The CDR3 consists of 16 residues. V lost 5 bases, J lost 0 bases, and 14 bases lay in between. From germline, CDR1 is SEHNR and CDR2 FQNEAQ (reference sequence). The TCR was taken from a girl between 5 and 17 years old with multiple sclerosis. The specimen sequenced was blood. The genes are TRBV7-9 and TRBJ1-3; TRBD1 is a possible D gene (5 bases). CDR3 amino acids: CASSIRGPISGNTIYF. In DNA form, the CDR3 reads TGTGCCAGCAGCATCCGGGGCCCTATCTCTGGAAACACCATATATTTT.